This T cell receptor beta chain was sequenced for a study of T cell clones after liver transplantation. For the study at large: TCRbeta sequencing after a pre-transplant mixed lymphocyte reaction identified graft-donor-reactive clones, later tracked in post-transplant blood. Standard immunosuppression, with no induction, continued until 12-24 months after transplant.

With regard to this clone: Its antigen remains unknown.

Thawed unstimulated PBMCs were FACS-sorted by CD3, CD4 and CD8 into two populations. The CDR3 is made up of 15 amino acids. V was pared by 5 bases and J by 8 bases, with 9 bases of the junction left unmatched. CDR1 and CDR2 from the germline V gene are MNHNS and SASEGT. Data came from immunoSEQ multiplex PCR; TCRdb stores just in-frame clones and leaves some out. The repertoire holds under 85,000 clones, with roughly 80% as singletons. Findings and limits, study-wide: Donor-reactive sequences fell more than third party-reactive ones, suggesting partial deletion.

This material consisted of CD4+ T cells from blood, taken 12 months after liver transplant. This chain connects TRBV6-1 to TRBJ1-4; 9 positions agree with TRBD1. The receptor comes from a human patient who received a liver transplant. A share of the T cells may be of graft donor origin. CDR3 bases: TGTGCCAGCAGTCCCAGGACAGGGGAGGGAGAAAAACTGTTTTTT. Encoded protein: CASSPRTGEGEKLFF.